This entry lists 26 T cell receptor beta chains sequenced from one sample in a study of blood T cell repertoires in COVID-19. Generated by immunoSEQ multiplex PCR, the TCRdb table keeps only in-frame clones and is missing some. This sample has approximately 97,000 clones, with approximately 86% found just once. Sequencing was carried out using peripheral blood. The source is a woman older than 75 with acute or convalescent COVID-19.

The chain uses TRBV5-1 and TRBJ2-7; 9 bases match TRBD1. The V and J ends lost 0 bases and 3 bases, in that order; junction bases with no gene match: 4. The CDR3 covers 15 residues. CDR1 SGHRS and CDR2 YFSETQ come from the germline V gene. The CDR3 is CASSLGGTGIYEQYF. CDR3 bases: TGCGCCAGCAGCTTGGGCGGGACAGGGATCTACGAGCAGTACTTC. The whole variable domain, remainder taken from reference TRBV5-1 and TRBJ2-7, is KAGVTQTPRYLIKTRGQQVTLSCSPISGHRSVSWYQQTPGQGLQFLFEYFSETQRNKGNFPGRFSGRQFSNSRSEMNVSTLELGDSALYLCASSLGGTGIYEQYFGPGTRLTVT.

The chain's CDR3 is CASTGWRTAGETQYF. The CDR3 DNA sequence: TGTGCCAGCACCGGGTGGCGTACCGCGGGAGAGACCCAGTACTTC. This chain links TRBV6-5 with TRBJ2-5, with D possibly matching TRBD2 (5 bases). Between the trimmed V and J ends, which lost 7 bases and 4 bases, there was a span of 19 bases. Germline-derived CDR1 and CDR2 are MNHEY and SVGAGI. The CDR3 consists of 15 residues.

This clone occurred many times. V gene TRBV12-5 combines with J gene TRBJ2-5, with a weak D call TRBD2 (7 bases). The CDR3 is 14 residues long. V was shortened by 1 base and J by 4 bases, with 10 bases between the two germline ends. Germline assignment: CDR1 LGHNT and CDR2 FRNRAP. This CDR3 reads CASGLGGGGETQYF. Here the CDR3 DNA reads TGTGCTAGTGGTTTGGGGGGGGGCGGAGAGACCCAGTACTTC.

The chain recombines TRBV6-5 with TRBJ1-2, with D possibly being TRBD1 (5 bases). CDR1 and CDR2 (germline): MNHEY, SVGAGI. Trimming removed 5 bases from V and 8 bases from J, with 12 bases in between. This CDR3 contains 12 residues. This CDR3 is CASSRQGSGYTF. Written as DNA, the CDR3 is TGTGCCAGCAGTCGGCAGGGTAGCGGCTACACCTTC.

This clone has more than one count but fewer than ten. V and J are TRBV7-9 and TRBJ2-2; no clear D gene. This CDR3 has 15 amino acids. The germline V and J ends were trimmed by 1 base and 8 bases, with 14 bases remaining between them. In germline, CDR1 is SEHNR, CDR2 FQNEAQ (reference sequence). CDR3 coding DNA: TGTGCCAGCAGCTTAGGCGTCGGCTTCAGGGGGGAGCTGTTTTTT. Its protein product is CASSLGVGFRGELFF.

The chain is built from TRBV6-2 or TRBV6-3 and TRBJ2-2; 9 nucleotides agree with TRBD1. V was clipped by 4 bases and J by 5 bases; unmatched bases: 5. CDR1 is MNHEY, CDR2 SVGEGT, per germline. This CDR3 has 15 amino acids. CDR3: CASSFGQGRTGELFF. The CDR3 bases are TGTGCCAGCAGTTTCGGACAGGGGAGGACCGGGGAGCTGTTTTTT.

The chain is built from TRBV7-6 and TRBJ1-5, with D perhaps matching TRBD1 (5 bases). This CDR3 is 12 amino acids long. Germline loops: CDR1 SGHVS, CDR2 FNYEAQ. Trimming cost V 1 base and J 9 bases, with 7 bases left between them. The CDR3 is CASSLGGGPQHF. The DNA of the CDR3 is TGTGCCAGCAGCTTAGGGGGGGGGCCCCAGCATTTT. The full variable domain, rest sourced from reference TRBV7-6 and TRBJ1-5, is GAGVSQSPRYKVTKRGQDVALRCDPISGHVSLYWYRQALGQGPEFLTYFNYEAQQDKSGLPNDRFSAERPEGSISTLTIQRTEQRDSAMYRCASSLGGGPQHFGDGTRLSIL.

This sequence joins TRBV2 and TRBJ1-1; D is unresolved. With 6 bases removed from V and 0 bases from J, the gap between germline ends came to 11 bases. Germline V gene sequence: CDR1 SNHLY, CDR2 FYNNEI. There are 14 residues in the CDR3. The CDR3 nucleotides read TGTGCCAGCAGACCGAGCACCTTGAACACTGAAGCTTTCTTT. Its protein is CASRPSTLNTEAFF. The variable domain in full, completed from reference TRBV2 and TRBJ1-1, reads EPEVTQTPSHQVTQMGQEVILRCVPISNHLYFYWYRQILGQKVEFLVSFYNNEISEKSEIFDDQFSVERPDGSNFTLKIRSTKLEDSAMYFCASRPSTLNTEAFFGQGTRLTVV.

A few counts support this clone. The chain joins TRBV7-2 to TRBJ2-3; maybe TRBD2 (6 bases). Deletions cut 7 bases from V and 7 bases from J, with 15 bases between. The germline V gene encodes CDR1 SGHTA and CDR2 FQGNSA. This CDR3 is 13 amino acids long. The chain's CDR3 is CASMVEGVNTQYF. Written as DNA, the CDR3 is TGTGCCAGCATGGTGGAGGGTGTGAATACGCAGTATTTT.

The chain is built from TRBV2 and TRBJ2-5; weak D call: TRBD2 (6 bases). This CDR3 contains 13 residues. Germline V gives CDR1 SNHLY, CDR2 FYNNEI. V was shortened by 5 bases and J by 5 bases, with 12 bases between the two germline ends. CDR3 bases: TGTGCCAGCAGTAAGGAGGGGCGGGAGACCCAGTACTTC. It yields the protein CASSKEGRETQYF.

J is TRBJ1-2 and V is TRBV4-1; no firm D call. Germline assignment: CDR1 MGHRA and CDR2 YSYEKL. Between the trimmed V and J ends, which lost 4 bases and 0 bases, there was a span of 12 bases. The CDR3 consists of 15 residues. CDR3 protein: CASSPRTEPNYGYTF. CDR3 sequence (DNA): TGCGCCAGCAGCCCCCGGACTGAGCCTAACTATGGCTACACCTTC.

V usage is TRBV7-6 and J usage is TRBJ2-1; 11 nucleotides agree with TRBD2. The CDR3 runs to 17 residues. The V gene's germline CDR1 is SGHVS and CDR2 FNYEAQ. V was pared by 3 bases and J by 5 bases, with 9 bases of the junction left unmatched. This CDR3 reads CASSFPLAGGEDNEQFF. The CDR3 DNA sequence: TGTGCCAGCAGCTTTCCCCTAGCGGGGGGAGAGGACAATGAGCAGTTCTTC.

The chain has TRBV5-4 and TRBJ2-5, with 16 bases lining up with TRBD2. The germline V gene has CDR1 SGHNT and CDR2 YYREEE (reference sequence). This CDR3 spans 16 amino acids. The V and J ends lost 4 bases and 4 bases, in that order; junction bases with no gene match: 4. For the CDR3, the DNA is TGTGCCAGCAGCCCGGGACTAGCGGGGGGGCCAGAGACCCAGTACTTC. Translating gives CASSPGLAGGPETQYF.

The chain couples TRBV5-4 to TRBJ1-2; 7 bases agree with TRBD1. V lost 4 bases to trimming and J lost 8 bases; unmatched junction nucleotides: 8. This CDR3 has 13 amino acids. CDR1 and CDR2 (germline): SGHNT, YYREEE (reference sequence). The CDR3 reads CASSPQATGGYTF. DNA of the CDR3: TGTGCCAGCAGCCCGCAGGCGACAGGGGGCTACACCTTC.

This chain links TRBV28 with TRBJ1-1, with D tentatively TRBD1 (6 bases). The V gene lost 11 bases and the J gene lost 6 bases, with 19 bases spanning the gap. In germline, CDR1 is MDHEN, CDR2 SYDVKM. The CDR3 loop spans 13 amino acids. DNA for the CDR3: TGTGCCTTCCAGACGGCGGGGGCCTCTGAAGCTTTCTTT. It translates to CAFQTAGASEAFF. The full variable domain, rest sourced from reference TRBV28 and TRBJ1-1, is DVKVTQSSRYLVKRTGEKVFLECVQDMDHENMFWYRQDPGLGLRLIYFSYDVKMKEKGDIPEGYSVSREKKERFSLILESASTNQTSMYLCAFQTAGASEAFFGQGTRLTVV.

The chain combines TRBV7-2 with TRBJ2-7, with 9 bases identical to TRBD1. The V and J ends lost 0 bases and 3 bases, in that order; junction bases with no gene match: 3. The CDR3 runs 15 residues. Germline V lookup: CDR1 SGHTA, CDR2 FQGNSA. The CDR3 nucleotides read TGTGCCAGCAGCTTAGCCCGGGACAGGGACTACGAGCAGTACTTC. Protein product: CASSLARDRDYEQYF.

The CDR3 sequence is CASSRGQGAGTEAFF. In nucleotides, the CDR3 is TGTGCCAGCTCCCGGGGACAGGGGGCAGGCACTGAAGCTTTCTTT. The gene calls are TRBV18 and TRBJ1-1, with 12 bases matching TRBD1. There are 15 residues in the CDR3. The germline V gene has CDR1 KGHSH and CDR2 LQKENI. V lost 6 bases and J lost 4; bases outside the gene matches: 6.

This clone was observed a single time. The chain uses TRBV19 and TRBJ1-6, with TRBD1 identical over 8 bases. Losses at the gene ends were 5 bases for V and 0 bases for J; bases not matched to a gene: 6. Per the germline V gene, CDR1 is LNHDA and CDR2 is SQIVND (reference sequence). The CDR3 extends over 17 amino acids. The CDR3 spells CASSRDRSSSYNSPLHF. The CDR3 DNA sequence: TGTGCCAGTAGTCGGGACAGGTCAAGCTCCTATAATTCACCCCTCCACTTT.

The chain employs TRBV5-1 and TRBJ2-2; 9 bases agree with TRBD1. The germline V gene encodes CDR1 SGHRS and CDR2 YFSETQ. Unmatched junction bases numbered 8, after V lost 3 bases and J lost 8 bases. The CDR3 length is 15 residues. CDR3 DNA: TGCGCCAGCAGCTCCGTTACAGGGGGCGTGGGGGAGCTGTTTTTT. Protein: CASSSVTGGVGELFF.

The count of this clone is one. The chain joins TRBV7-9 to TRBJ2-7; TRBD1 aligns across 9 bases. The CDR3 sequence is 16 residues long. Germline V lookup: CDR1 SEHNR, CDR2 FQNEAQ (reference sequence). With 7 bases clipped from V and 2 bases from J, the junction kept 12 bases outside the gene matches. CDR3 in DNA: TGTGCCAGCACCCCGCCGGCCGGGACAGGGACCTACGAGCAGTACTTC. Protein: CASTPPAGTGTYEQYF.

CDR3 bases: TGTGCCAGCAGCTCTGGACAGGGCTATGGCTACACCTTC. Protein product: CASSSGQGYGYTF. The chain couples TRBV7-3 to TRBJ1-2, with 8 bases that match TRBD1. With 4 bases clipped from V and 4 bases from J, the junction kept 2 bases outside the gene matches. The germline V gene encodes CDR1 SGHTA and CDR2 FQGTGA. The CDR3 covers 13 residues.

The chain is built from TRBV2 and TRBJ2-2, with 8 nucleotides matching TRBD2. Germline-derived CDR1 and CDR2 are SNHLY and FYNNEI. V was pared by 4 bases and J by 4 bases, with 8 bases of the junction left unmatched. CDR3 length: 16 residues. CDR3 sequence: CASSARGGLSTGELFF. CDR3 DNA sequence: TGTGCCAGCAGTGCACGGGGGGGCCTGAGCACCGGGGAGCTGTTTTTT. The full variable domain, rest sourced from reference TRBV2 and TRBJ2-2, is EPEVTQTPSHQVTQMGQEVILRCVPISNHLYFYWYRQILGQKVEFLVSFYNNEISEKSEIFDDQFSVERPDGSNFTLKIRSTKLEDSAMYFCASSARGGLSTGELFFGEGSRLTVL.

The chain carries TRBV18 and TRBJ1-1; 9 bases agree with TRBD1. This CDR3 is 15 amino acids long. V lost 3 bases and J lost 0; bases outside the gene matches: 2. Germline V lookup: CDR1 KGHSH, CDR2 LQKENI. The chain's CDR3 is CASSPWTGVNTEAFF. The CDR3, as DNA: TGTGCCAGCTCACCGTGGACAGGGGTGAACACTGAAGCTTTCTTT.

The V gene is TRBV5-5, the J gene TRBJ1-6; no reliable D call. The germline V gene has CDR1 SGHKS and CDR2 YYEKEE (reference sequence). V was shortened by 4 bases and J by 7 bases, with 15 bases between the two germline ends. The CDR3 is made up of 15 amino acids. The DNA of the CDR3 is TGTGCCAGCAGCACCTCCGGGAACAAAAATTCACCCCTCCACTTT. It yields the protein CASSTSGNKNSPLHF.

This clone was seen only once. The chain combines TRBV21-1 with TRBJ2-3; the tabulated D call, TRBD2, remains unverified against the DNA. TRBV21-1 is marked as a pseudogene. This CDR3 is built from 14 residues. CDR3 nucleotide sequence: TGTGCCAGCGCTCCGGGGGGTGGCACAGATACGCAGTATTTT. Protein product: CASAPGGGTDTQYF.

V is TRBV7-6 and J is TRBJ1-3; TRBD1 aligns across 7 bases. V shed 5 bases, J shed 0 bases, and the junction held 10 bases outside the gene matches. Germline CDR1 and CDR2: SGHVS and FNYEAQ. The CDR3 is 17 residues long. The DNA of the CDR3 is TGTGCCAGCAGCGGTCGGACAGGTGCGGGCTCTGGAAACACCATATATTTT. Amino acid sequence: CASSGRTGAGSGNTIYF.